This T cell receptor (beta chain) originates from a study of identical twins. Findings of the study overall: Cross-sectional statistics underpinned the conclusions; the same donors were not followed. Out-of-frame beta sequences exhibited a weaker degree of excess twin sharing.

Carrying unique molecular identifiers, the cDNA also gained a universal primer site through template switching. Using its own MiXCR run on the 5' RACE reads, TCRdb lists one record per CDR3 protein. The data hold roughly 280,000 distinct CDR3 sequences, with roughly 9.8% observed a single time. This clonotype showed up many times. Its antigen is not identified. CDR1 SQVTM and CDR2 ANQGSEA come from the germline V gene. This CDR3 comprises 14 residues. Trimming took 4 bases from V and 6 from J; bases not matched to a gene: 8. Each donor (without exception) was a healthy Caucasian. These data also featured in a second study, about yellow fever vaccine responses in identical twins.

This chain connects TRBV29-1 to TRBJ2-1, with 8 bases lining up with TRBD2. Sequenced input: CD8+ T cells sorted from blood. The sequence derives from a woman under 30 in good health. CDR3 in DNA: TGCAGCGTTGTTCGGGGGGGCCCCGGCAATGAGCAGTTCTTC. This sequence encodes CSVVRGGPGNEQFF.